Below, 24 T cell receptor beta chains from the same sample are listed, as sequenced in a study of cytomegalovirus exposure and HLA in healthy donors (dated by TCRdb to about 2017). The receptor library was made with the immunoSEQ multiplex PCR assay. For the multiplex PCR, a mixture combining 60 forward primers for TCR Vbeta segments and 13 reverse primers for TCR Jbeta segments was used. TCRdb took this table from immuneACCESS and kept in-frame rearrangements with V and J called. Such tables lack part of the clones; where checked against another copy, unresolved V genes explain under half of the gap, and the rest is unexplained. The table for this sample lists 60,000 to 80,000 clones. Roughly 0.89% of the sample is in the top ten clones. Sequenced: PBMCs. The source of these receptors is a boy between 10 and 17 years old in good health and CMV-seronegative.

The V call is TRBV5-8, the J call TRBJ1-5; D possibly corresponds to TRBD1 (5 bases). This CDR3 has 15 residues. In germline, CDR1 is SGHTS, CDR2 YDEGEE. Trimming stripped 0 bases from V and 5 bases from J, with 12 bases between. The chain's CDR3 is CASSLEGQGYQPQHF. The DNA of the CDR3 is TGTGCCAGCAGCTTGGAGGGCCAGGGCTATCAGCCCCAGCATTTT.

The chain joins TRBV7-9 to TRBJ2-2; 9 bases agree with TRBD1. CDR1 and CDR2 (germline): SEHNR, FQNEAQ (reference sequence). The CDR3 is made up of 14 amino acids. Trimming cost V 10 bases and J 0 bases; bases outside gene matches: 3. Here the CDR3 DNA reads TGTGCCAAACAGGGGGCCGCGAACACCGGGGAGCTGTTTTTT. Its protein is CAKQGAANTGELFF.

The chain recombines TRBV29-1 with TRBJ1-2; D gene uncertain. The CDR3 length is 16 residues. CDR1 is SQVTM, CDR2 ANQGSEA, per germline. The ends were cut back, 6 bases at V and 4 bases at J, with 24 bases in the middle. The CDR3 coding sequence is TGCAGCGTGGCCCCGGAAGGAGTGACGGCCCTCTATGGCTACACCTTC. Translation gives CSVAPEGVTALYGYTF.

The CDR3: CASSLVGQNNYGYTF. The CDR3 DNA reads as TGTGCCAGCAGCTTGGTGGGACAGAATAACTATGGCTACACCTTC. The rearrangement links TRBV5-6 to TRBJ1-2; 7 bases agree with TRBD1. Germline V gene data show CDR1 as SGHDT and CDR2 as YYEEEE. This CDR3 has 15 residues. V lost 0 bases, J lost 1 base, and 3 bases stayed unmatched.

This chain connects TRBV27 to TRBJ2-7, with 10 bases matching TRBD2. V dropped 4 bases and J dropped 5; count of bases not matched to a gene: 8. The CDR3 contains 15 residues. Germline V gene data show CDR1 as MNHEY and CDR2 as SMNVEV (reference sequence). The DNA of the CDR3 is TGTGCCAGCAGTTCATTAGCGGGAGGTACAAACGAGCAGTACTTC. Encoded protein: CASSSLAGGTNEQYF.

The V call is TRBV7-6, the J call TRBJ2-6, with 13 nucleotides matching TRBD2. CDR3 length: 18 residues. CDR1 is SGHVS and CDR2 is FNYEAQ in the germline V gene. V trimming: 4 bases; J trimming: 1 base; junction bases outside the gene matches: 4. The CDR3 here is CASSSGLAGSSGANVLTF. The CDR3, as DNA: TGTGCCAGCAGCTCGGGACTAGCGGGGTCGTCTGGGGCCAACGTCCTGACTTTC.

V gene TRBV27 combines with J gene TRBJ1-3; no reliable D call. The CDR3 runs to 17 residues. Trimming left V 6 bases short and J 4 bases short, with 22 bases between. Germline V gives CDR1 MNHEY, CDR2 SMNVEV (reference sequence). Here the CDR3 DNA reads TGTGCCAGCAGCCAAAATCTCTTGGCGGGTCGAGGAAACACCATATATTTT. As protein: CASSQNLLAGRGNTIYF.

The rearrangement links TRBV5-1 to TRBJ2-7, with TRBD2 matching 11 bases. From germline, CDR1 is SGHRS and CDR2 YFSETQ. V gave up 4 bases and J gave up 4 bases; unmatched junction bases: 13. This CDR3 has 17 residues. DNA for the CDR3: TGCGCCAGCAGCGCTTTAACTAGCGGGAGAGGATCATACGAGCAGTACTTC. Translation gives CASSALTSGRGSYEQYF.

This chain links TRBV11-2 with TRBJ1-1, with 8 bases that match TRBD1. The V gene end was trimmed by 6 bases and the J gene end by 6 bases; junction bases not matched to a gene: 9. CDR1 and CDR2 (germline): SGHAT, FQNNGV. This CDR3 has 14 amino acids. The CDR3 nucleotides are TGTGCCAGCAGGTCAGGACAGGGATGGTCTGAAGCTTTCTTT. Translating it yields CASRSGQGWSEAFF.

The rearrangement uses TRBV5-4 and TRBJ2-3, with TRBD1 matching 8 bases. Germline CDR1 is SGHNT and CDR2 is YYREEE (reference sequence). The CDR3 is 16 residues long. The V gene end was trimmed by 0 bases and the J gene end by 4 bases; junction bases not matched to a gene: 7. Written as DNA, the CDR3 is TGTGCCAGCAGCTTGGAGGGTGACAGGGGTCCAGATACGCAGTATTTT. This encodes CASSLEGDRGPDTQYF.

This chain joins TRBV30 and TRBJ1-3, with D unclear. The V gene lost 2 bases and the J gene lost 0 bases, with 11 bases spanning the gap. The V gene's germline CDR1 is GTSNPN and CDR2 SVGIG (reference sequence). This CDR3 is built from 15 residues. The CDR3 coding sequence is TGTGCCTGGAGTTTTGGAAGGAGCTCTGGAAACACCATATATTTT. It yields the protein CAWSFGRSSGNTIYF.

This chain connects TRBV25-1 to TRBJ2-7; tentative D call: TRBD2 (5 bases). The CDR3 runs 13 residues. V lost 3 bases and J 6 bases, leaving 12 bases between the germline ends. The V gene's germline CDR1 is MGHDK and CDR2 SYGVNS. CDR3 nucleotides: TGTGCCAGCAGTGAGGGTACTAGGGTCGAGCAGTACTTC. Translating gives CASSEGTRVEQYF.

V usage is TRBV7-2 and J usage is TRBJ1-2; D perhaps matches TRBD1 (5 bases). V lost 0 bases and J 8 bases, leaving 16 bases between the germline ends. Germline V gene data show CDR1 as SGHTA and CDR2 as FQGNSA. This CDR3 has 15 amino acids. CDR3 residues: CASSLARLQGSGYTF. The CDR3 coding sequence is TGTGCCAGCAGCTTAGCGCGTCTCCAGGGTTCCGGCTACACCTTC.

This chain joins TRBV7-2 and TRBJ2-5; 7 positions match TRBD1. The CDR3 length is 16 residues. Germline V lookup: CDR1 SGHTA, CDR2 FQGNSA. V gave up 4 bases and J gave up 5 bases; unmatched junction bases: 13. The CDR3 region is CASSSTSGQLRETQYF. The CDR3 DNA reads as TGTGCCAGCAGCTCAACTTCGGGACAGTTGAGGGAGACCCAGTACTTC. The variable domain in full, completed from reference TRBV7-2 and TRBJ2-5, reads GAGVSQSPSNKVTEKGKDVELRCDPISGHTALYWYRQSLGQGLEFLIYFQGNSAPDKSGLPSDRFSAERTGGSVSTLTIQRTQQEDSAVYLCASSSTSGQLRETQYFGPGTRLLVL.

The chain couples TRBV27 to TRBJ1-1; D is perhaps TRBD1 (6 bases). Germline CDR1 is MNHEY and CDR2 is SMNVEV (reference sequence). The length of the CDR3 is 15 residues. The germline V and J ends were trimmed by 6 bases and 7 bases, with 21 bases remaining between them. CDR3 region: CASSSIQGTPFEAFF. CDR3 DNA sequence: TGTGCCAGCAGCAGTATACAGGGAACCCCATTTGAAGCTTTCTTT.

The CDR3 DNA follows: TGTGCCAGCAGGGACAGAGGGACCGGTGAAGCTTTCTTT. Encoded protein: CASRDRGTGEAFF. The J gene is TRBJ1-1, the V gene TRBV25-1, with D possibly being TRBD1 (6 bases). The ends were cut back, 6 bases at V and 7 bases at J, with 15 bases in the middle. CDR3 length: 13 residues. Germline V gene data show CDR1 as MGHDK and CDR2 as SYGVNS.

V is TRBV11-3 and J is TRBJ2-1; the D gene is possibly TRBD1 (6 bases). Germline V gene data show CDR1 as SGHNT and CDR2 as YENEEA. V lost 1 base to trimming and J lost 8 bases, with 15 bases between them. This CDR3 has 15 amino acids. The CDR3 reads CASSLGLGGLDEQFF. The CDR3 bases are TGTGCCAGCAGCTTAGGGCTAGGGGGTTTAGATGAGCAGTTCTTC.

The CDR3 loop reads CASSYSSGFEQYF. CDR3 nucleotide sequence: TGTGCCAGCAGTTACTCCTCGGGTTTCGAGCAGTACTTC. V and J are TRBV6-5 and TRBJ2-7; the D is unclear. V lost 0 bases, J lost 6 bases, and 9 bases lay in between. Germline V gives CDR1 MNHEY, CDR2 SVGAGI. The CDR3 has 13 amino acids.

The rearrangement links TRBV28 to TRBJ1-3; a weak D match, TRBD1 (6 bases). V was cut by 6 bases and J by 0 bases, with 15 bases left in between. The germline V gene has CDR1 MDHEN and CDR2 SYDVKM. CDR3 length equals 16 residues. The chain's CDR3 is CASRLQGRNSGNTIYF. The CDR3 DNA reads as TGTGCCAGCAGGTTACAGGGCCGAAACTCTGGAAACACCATATATTTT.

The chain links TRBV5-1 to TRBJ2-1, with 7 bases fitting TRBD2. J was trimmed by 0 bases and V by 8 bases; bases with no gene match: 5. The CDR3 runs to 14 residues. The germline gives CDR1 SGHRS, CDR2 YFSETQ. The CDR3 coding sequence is TGCGCCAGTCGGGGCGGGAGCTCCTACAATGAGCAGTTCTTC. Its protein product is CASRGGSSYNEQFF.

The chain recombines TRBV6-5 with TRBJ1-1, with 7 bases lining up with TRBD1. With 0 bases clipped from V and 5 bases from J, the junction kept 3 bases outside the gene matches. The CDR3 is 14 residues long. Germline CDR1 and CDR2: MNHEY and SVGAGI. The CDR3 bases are TGTGCCAGCAGTTACTCACAGGGGAGGACTGAAGCTTTCTTT. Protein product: CASSYSQGRTEAFF.

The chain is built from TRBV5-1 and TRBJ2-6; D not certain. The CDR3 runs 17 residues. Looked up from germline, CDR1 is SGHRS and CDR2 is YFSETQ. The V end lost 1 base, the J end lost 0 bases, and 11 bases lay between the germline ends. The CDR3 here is CASSLWATDSGANVLTF. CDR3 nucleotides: TGCGCCAGCAGCTTGTGGGCCACCGACTCTGGGGCCAACGTCCTGACTTTC.

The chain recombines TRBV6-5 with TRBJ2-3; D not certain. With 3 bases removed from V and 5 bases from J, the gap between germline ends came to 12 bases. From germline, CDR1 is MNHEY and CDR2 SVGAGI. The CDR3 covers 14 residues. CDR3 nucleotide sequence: TGTGCCAGCAGTTATACGCGGAGAATAGATACGCAGTATTTT. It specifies CASSYTRRIDTQYF.

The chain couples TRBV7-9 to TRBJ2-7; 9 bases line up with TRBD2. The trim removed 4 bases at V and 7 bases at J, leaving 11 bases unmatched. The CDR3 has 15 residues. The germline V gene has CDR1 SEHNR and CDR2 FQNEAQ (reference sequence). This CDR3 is CASSSVAGERWEQYF. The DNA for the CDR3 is TGTGCCAGCAGCTCTGTAGCGGGAGAAAGATGGGAGCAGTACTTC.